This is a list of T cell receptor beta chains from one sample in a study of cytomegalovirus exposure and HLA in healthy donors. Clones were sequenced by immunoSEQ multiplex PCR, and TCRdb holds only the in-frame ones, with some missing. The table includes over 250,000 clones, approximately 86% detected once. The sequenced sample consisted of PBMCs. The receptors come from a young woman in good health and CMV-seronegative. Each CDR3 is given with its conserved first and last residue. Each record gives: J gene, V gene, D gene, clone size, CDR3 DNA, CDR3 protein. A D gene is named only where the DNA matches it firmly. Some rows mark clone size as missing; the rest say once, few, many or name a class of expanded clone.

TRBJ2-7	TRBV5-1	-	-	TGCGCCAGCAGCTTAACAGCCTCGGGACAAGGGGACTACGAGCAGTACTTC	CASSLTASGQGDYEQYF
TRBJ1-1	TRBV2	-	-	TGTGCCAGCAGTGAAGGGGGCTCTGAAGCTTTCTTT	CASSEGGSEAFF
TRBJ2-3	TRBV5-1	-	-	TGCGCCAGCAGCTTGGAGGGGAGGGATACGCAGTATTTT	CASSLEGRDTQYF
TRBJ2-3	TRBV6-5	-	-	TGTGCCAGCAAAGGGGTGACAGATACGCAGTATTTT	CASKGVTDTQYF
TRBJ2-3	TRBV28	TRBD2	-	TGTGCCAGCGGTACTAGCGGGGGGGCCGGAGATTCGCAGTATTTT	CASGTSGGAGDSQYF
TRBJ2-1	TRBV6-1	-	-	TGTGCCAGCAGAGGGGCCCTTCGGCCTGAGCAGTTCTTC	CASRGALRPEQFF
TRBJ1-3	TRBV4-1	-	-	TGCGCCAGCAGCCAAGTTAACACAGCTGGAAACACCATATATTTT	CASSQVNTAGNTIYF
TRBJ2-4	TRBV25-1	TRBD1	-	TGTGCCAGCAGTACAGGGGGCCTTTCCCTAGCCAAAAACATTCAGTACTTC	CASSTGGLSLAKNIQYF
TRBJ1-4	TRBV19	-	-	TGTGCCAGTAGTATACCAGGCGAAAAACTGTTTTTT	CASSIPGEKLFF
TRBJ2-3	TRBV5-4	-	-	TGTGCCAGCAGTATTGACGGGAAAGGGGGAGATACGCAGTATTTT	CASSIDGKGGDTQYF
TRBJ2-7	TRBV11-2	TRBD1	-	TGTGCCAGCAGCTTAGCGGGGACAGGGAACTACGAGCAGTACTTC	CASSLAGTGNYEQYF
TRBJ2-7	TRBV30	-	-	TGTGCCTGGAGCCAGGGGGACTGGGGCGAGCAGTACTTC	CAWSQGDWGEQYF
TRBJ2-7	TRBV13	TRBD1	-	TGTGCCAGCAGCCCTGAGGGACAGGGCTCCTACGAGCAGTACTTC	CASSPEGQGSYEQYF
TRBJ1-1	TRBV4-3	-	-	TGCGCCAGCAGCGCAATTGCTCGGACTGAAGCTTTCTTT	CASSAIARTEAFF
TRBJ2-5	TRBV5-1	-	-	TGCGCCAGTACGGGACAACCTGGGGAAGAGACCCAGTACTTC	CASTGQPGEETQYF
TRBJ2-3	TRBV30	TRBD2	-	TGTGCCTGTTTTAAGACTAGCGGGGCCACAGATACGCAGTATTTT	CACFKTSGATDTQYF
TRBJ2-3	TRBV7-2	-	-	TGTGCCAGCAGCTATACAGGGCCGGGTACGCAGTATTTT	CASSYTGPGTQYF
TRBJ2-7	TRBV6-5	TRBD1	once	TGTGCCAGCGGAATCTTTCCGGGACAGGGATACGAGCAGTACTTC	CASGIFPGQGYEQYF
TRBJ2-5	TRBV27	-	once	TGTGCCAGCAGTTTCGGCGACAGGAAGGAGACCCAGTACTTC	CASSFGDRKETQYF
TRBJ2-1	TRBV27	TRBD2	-	TGTGCCAGCAGTTTAGGGACTAGCGGGGAGTACAATGAGCAGTTCTTC	CASSLGTSGEYNEQFF
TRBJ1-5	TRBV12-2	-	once	TGTGCAAGTCGCTCGGATCGAGGGACAGAGCTTAATCAGCCCCAGCATTTT	CASRSDRGTELNQPQHF
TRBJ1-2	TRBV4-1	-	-	TGCGCCAGCACCTCCCCCCTCGGCAGGGGCTACACCTTC	CASTSPLGRGYTF
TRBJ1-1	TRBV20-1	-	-	TGCAGTGCCGAGGAGAACACTGAAGCTTTCTTT	CSAEENTEAFF
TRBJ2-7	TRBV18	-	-	TGTGCCAGCTCACCACCTATGGCCAGGGCGAACGAGCAGTACTTC	CASSPPMARANEQYF
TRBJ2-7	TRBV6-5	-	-	TGTGCCAGCAGTGCCCTAGGGGGTCCCTACGAGCAGTACTTC	CASSALGGPYEQYF
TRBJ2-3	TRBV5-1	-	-	TGCGCCAGCAGCCCAACCGGGAGCACAGATACGCAGTATTTT	CASSPTGSTDTQYF
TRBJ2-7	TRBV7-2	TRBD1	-	TGTGCCAGCAGTTGGACAGGGGATCCCTACGAGCAGTACTTC	CASSWTGDPYEQYF
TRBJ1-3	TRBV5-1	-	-	TGCGCCAGCAGCTTGGAGGCGGGTTACACCATATATTTT	CASSLEAGYTIYF
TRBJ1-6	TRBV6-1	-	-	TGTGCCAGCAGTGAGAAACAGGGCCACTCACCCCTCCACTTT	CASSEKQGHSPLHF
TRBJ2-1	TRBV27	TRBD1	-	TGTGCCAGCAGTTCCGGGACAGCAAACAATGAGCAGTTCTTC	CASSSGTANNEQFF